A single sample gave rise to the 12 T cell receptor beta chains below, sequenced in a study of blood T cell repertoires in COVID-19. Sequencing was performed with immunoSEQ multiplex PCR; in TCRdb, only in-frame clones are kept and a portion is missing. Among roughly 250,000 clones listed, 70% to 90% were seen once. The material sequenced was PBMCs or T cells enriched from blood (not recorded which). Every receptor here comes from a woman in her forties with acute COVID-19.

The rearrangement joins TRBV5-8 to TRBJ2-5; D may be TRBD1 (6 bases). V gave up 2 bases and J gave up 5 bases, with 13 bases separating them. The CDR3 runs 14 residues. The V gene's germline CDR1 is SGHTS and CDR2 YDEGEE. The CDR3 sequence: CASSFPGAVETQYF. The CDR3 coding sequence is TGTGCCAGCAGCTTCCCAGGGGCTGTTGAGACCCAGTACTTC.

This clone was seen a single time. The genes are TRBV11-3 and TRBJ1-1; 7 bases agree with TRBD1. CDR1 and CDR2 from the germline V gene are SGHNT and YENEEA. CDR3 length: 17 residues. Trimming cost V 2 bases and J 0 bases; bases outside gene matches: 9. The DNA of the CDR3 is TGTGCCAGCAGCTTACCCCCCTTAGGGGGCATGAACACTGAAGCTTTCTTT. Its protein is CASSLPPLGGMNTEAFF.

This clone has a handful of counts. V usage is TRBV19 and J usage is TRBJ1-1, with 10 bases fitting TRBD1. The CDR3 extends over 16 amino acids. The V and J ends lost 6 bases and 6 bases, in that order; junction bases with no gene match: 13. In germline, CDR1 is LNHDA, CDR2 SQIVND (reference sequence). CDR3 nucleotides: TGTGCCAGTAGATCCGCAGACAGGGGGCGAGGCTCTGAAGCTTTCTTT. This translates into CASRSADRGRGSEAFF.

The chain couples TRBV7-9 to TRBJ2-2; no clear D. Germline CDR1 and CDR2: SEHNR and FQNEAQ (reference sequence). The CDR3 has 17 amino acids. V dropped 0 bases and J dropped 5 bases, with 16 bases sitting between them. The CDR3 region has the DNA TGTGCCAGCAGCTTAGCCCGCGGTAACTACCGAACCGGGGAGCTGTTTTTT. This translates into CASSLARGNYRTGELFF. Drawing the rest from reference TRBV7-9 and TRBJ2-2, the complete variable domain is DTGVSQNPRHKITKRGQNVTFRCDPISEHNRLYWYRQTLGQGPEFLTYFQNEAQLEKSRLLSDRFSAERPKGSFSTLEIQRTEQGDSAMYLCASSLARGNYRTGELFFGEGSRLTVL.

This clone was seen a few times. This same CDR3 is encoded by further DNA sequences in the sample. The CDR3 nucleotides are TGCGCCAGCAGCTTGGTTGCAGGGGCTAACTATGGCTACACCTTC. Its translation is CASSLVAGANYGYTF. The chain links TRBV5-1 to TRBJ1-2; TRBD1 is a possible D gene (6 bases). Germline V gives CDR1 SGHRS, CDR2 YFSETQ. This CDR3 region has 15 residues. V lost 0 bases and J 0 bases, leaving 9 bases between the germline ends. The full variable domain, in which reference TRBV5-1 and TRBJ1-2 provide the parts outside the CDR3, is KAGVTQTPRYLIKTRGQQVTLSCSPISGHRSVSWYQQTPGQGLQFLFEYFSETQRNKGNFPGRFSGRQFSNSRSEMNVSTLELGDSALYLCASSLVAGANYGYTFGSGTRLTVV.

CDR3 sequence reads: CASSRRGLAGPSNSYNEQFF. In nucleotides, the CDR3 is TGCGCCAGCAGCCGCCGAGGACTAGCGGGACCGTCCAATTCCTACAATGAGCAGTTCTTC. V and J are TRBV4-1 and TRBJ2-1; 12 positions match TRBD2. V trimming: 4 bases; J trimming: 1 base; junction bases outside the gene matches: 14. Germline-derived CDR1 and CDR2 are MGHRA and YSYEKL. This CDR3 spans 20 amino acids.

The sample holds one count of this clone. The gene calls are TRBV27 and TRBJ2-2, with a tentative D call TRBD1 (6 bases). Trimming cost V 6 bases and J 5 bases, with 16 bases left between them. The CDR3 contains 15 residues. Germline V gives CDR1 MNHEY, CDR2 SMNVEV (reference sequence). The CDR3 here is CASSVGALNTGELFF. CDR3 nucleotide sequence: TGTGCCAGCAGCGTGGGGGCGCTGAATACCGGGGAGCTGTTTTTT.

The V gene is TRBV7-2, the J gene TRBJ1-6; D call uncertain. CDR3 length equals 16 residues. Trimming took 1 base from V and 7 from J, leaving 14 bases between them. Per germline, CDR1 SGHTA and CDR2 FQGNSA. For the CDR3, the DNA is TGTGCCAGCAGCTTAGTCTTGGGGAGAAGAAATTCACCCCTCCACTTT. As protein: CASSLVLGRRNSPLHF.

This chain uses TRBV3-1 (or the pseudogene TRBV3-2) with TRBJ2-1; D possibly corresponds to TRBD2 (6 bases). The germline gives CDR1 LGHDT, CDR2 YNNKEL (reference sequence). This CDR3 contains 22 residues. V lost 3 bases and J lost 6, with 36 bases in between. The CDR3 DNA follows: TGTGCCAGCAGCCAGAGAGCGTTTAGGACTTTTTGGGAGCGGACTACCACCAATGAGCAGTTCTTC. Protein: CASSQRAFRTFWERTTTNEQFF.

The CDR3 DNA reads TGTGCCAGCAGGACAGCGGGCTACTATGGCTACACCTTC. Encoded protein: CASRTAGYYGYTF. The chain uses TRBV7-9 and TRBJ1-2; D is perhaps TRBD1 (5 bases). V was shortened by 6 bases and J by 3 bases, with 11 bases between the two germline ends. Germline assignment: CDR1 SEHNR and CDR2 FQNEAQ (reference sequence). This CDR3 has 13 amino acids.

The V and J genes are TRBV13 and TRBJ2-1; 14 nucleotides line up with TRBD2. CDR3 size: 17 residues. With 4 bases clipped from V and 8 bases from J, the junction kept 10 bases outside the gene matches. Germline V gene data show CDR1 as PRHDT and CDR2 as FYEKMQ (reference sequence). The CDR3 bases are TGTGCCAGCAGCTCAACCGGGACTAGCGGGAGTAGGGATGAGCAGTTCTTC. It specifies CASSSTGTSGSRDEQFF. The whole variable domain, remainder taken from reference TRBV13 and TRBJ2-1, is AAGVIQSPRHLIKEKRETATLKCYPIPRHDTVYWYQQGPGQDPQFLISFYEKMQSDKGSIPDRFSAQQFSDYHSELNMSSLELGDSALYFCASSSTGTSGSRDEQFFGPGTRLTVL.

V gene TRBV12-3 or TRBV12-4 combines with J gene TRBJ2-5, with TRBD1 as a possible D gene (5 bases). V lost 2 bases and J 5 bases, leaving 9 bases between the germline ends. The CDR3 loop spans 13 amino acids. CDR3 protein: CASSLPAGETQYF. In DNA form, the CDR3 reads TGTGCCAGCAGTTTACCGGCAGGGGAGACCCAGTACTTC.